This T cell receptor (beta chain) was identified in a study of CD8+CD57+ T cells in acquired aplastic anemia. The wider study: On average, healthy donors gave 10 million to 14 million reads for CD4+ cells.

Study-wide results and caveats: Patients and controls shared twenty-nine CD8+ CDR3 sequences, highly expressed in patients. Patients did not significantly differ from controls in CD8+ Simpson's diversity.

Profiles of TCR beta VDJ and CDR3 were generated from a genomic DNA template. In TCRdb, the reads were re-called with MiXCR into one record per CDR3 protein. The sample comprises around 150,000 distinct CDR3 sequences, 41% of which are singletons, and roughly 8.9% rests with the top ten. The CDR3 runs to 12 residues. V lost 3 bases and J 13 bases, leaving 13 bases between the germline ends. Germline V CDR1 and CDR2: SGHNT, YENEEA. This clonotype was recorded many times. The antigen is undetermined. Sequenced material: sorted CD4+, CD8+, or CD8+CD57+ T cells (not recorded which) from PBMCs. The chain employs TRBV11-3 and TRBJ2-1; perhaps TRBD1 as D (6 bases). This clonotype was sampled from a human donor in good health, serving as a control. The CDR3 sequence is CASSFTGTRQFF. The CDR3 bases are TGTGCCAGCAGCTTTACCGGGACACGACAGTTCTTC.